A few counts support the clone carrying this TCR beta chain. Its antigen is not identified. The data were obtained in a study of graft-versus-host responses after intestinal transplantation. This CDR3 spans 15 amino acids. CDR1 is SGDLS, CDR2 YYNGEE, per germline. V dropped 5 bases and J dropped 4 bases, with 18 bases sitting between them. Data came from immunoSEQ multiplex PCR; TCRdb stores just in-frame clones and leaves some out. The sample records roughly 80,000 clones, around nine tenths being singletons. The source was unstimulated CD8+ T cells sorted from spleen or lymph node cells, collected before transplant. The V and J genes are TRBV9 and TRBJ1-2; no clear D. The receptor was derived from a human donor who was the organ donor for an intestinal transplant. CDR3 DNA: TGTGCCAGCAGGTCTGACCACTCCCCTTCCTATGGCTACACCTTC. The encoded protein is CASRSDHSPSYGYTF.